This TCR beta chain was identified during a study of T cell repertoires in cytomegalovirus infection. Overall study: Public TCR beta signature analysis indicated the presence of both CMV infection and matching HLA type. Notes on the study in general: Dominant in the ex vivo response were TCR beta clonotypes restricted by HLA-C and specific for CMV. Identification of carriers of CMV plus the relevant HLA was achieved through cumulative public TCR beta family frequency.

There are 15 residues in the CDR3. Germline lookup yields CDR1 MNHEY and CDR2 SVGEGT. Trimming took off 1 base at V and 5 bases at J, with 13 bases between the two ends. This clonotype was observed a few times. The antigen is unknown. TCRdb recomputed calls from the reads with MiXCR, one row per CDR3 protein. The sample yields about 530,000 distinct CDR3 sequences, approximately 25% seen once. This receptor was obtained from a human donor in good health (CMV status not recorded). Some clones in this sample may be carry-over from other donors' samples. Sequenced input: PBMCs. This sequence joins TRBV6-2 or TRBV6-3 and TRBJ2-3; D is perhaps TRBD2 (6 bases). The CDR3 here is CASSYLGLSGDTQYF. As DNA, the CDR3 is TGTGCCAGCAGTTACTTGGGCCTTAGCGGAGATACGCAGTATTTT.